These T cell receptor beta chains were read from a single sample in a study of blood T cell repertoires in COVID-19. Some clones are missing from TCRdb's copy, which holds only in-frame ones; the method was immunoSEQ multiplex PCR. The table includes around 130,000 clones, 84% detected once. Source material: peripheral blood. These receptors were taken from a woman aged 55-70 years with acute or convalescent COVID-19. Each CDR3 is given with its conserved first and last residue. D genes are given only for firm matches. Clone size is given for some rows only: seen once, a few or many times, or a class if the clone is expanded.

D gene | J gene | V gene | clone size | CDR3 protein | CDR3 DNA
TRBD2 | TRBJ2-2 | TRBV2 | once | CASSPTSGWGGELFF | TGTGCCAGCAGCCCCACTAGCGGCTGGGGCGGGGAGCTGTTTTTT
TRBD2 | TRBJ2-5 | TRBV5-4 | . | CASSLPLAGAQETQYF | TGTGCCAGCAGCTTGCCCCTAGCGGGGGCCCAAGAGACCCAGTACTTC
. | TRBJ1-1 | TRBV7-2 | . | CASSSILRTEAFF | TGTGCCAGCAGCTCCATACTCCGGACTGAAGCTTTCTTT
TRBD1 | TRBJ1-2 | TRBV10-3 | . | CAISETLTGNYGYTF | TGTGCCATCAGTGAGACCCTGACAGGGAACTATGGCTACACCTTC
TRBD2 | TRBJ2-1 | TRBV5-4 | once | CASRLAGGYNEQFF | TGTGCCAGCAGACTAGCGGGGGGGTACAATGAGCAGTTCTTC
. | TRBJ1-1 | TRBV5-5 | . | CASSGEGTEAFF | TGTGCCAGCAGCGGGGAGGGCACTGAAGCTTTCTTT
. | TRBJ1-3 | TRBV5-8 | . | CASSADFSGNTIYF | TGTGCCAGCAGTGCCGACTTCTCTGGAAACACCATATATTTT
. | TRBJ1-6 | TRBV18 | . | CASSPPSNSNSPLHF | TGTGCCAGCTCACCACCCAGCAACAGTAATTCACCCCTCCACTTT
. | TRBJ2-5 | TRBV5-1 | few | CASSLEVAGWETQYF | TGCGCCAGCAGCTTGGAGGTTGCGGGGTGGGAGACCCAGTACTTC
. | TRBJ1-6 | TRBV7-8 | . | CASSPFGGGMDSPLHF | TGTGCCAGCAGCCCTTTCGGCGGGGGGATGGATTCACCCCTCCACTTT
. | TRBJ2-1 | TRBV7-9 | . | CASSFLNNEQFF | TGTGCCAGCAGCTTTTTAAACAATGAGCAGTTCTTC
. | TRBJ2-3 | TRBV24-1 | once | CATSDLPPTSTDTQYF | TGTGCCACCAGTGATTTGCCGCCTACTAGCACAGATACGCAGTATTTT
. | TRBJ2-2 | TRBV7-2 | . | CASSFGGYTGELFF | TGTGCCAGCAGCTTCGGGGGATACACCGGGGAGCTGTTTTTT
. | TRBJ1-1 | TRBV4-1 | once | CASSQEAGVGAEAFF | TGCGCCAGCAGCCAAGAGGCGGGGGTTGGAGCTGAAGCTTTCTTT
. | TRBJ1-2 | TRBV11-1 | . | CASSLWGDYGYTF | TGTGCCAGCAGCTTGTGGGGCGACTATGGCTACACCTTC
. | TRBJ1-1 | TRBV29-1 | . | CSAGHNTEAFF | TGCAGCGCGGGACACAACACTGAAGCTTTCTTT
. | TRBJ1-5 | TRBV10-3 | . | CAISDGQRGQPQHF | TGTGCCATCAGTGACGGACAGCGGGGTCAGCCCCAGCATTTT
. | TRBJ1-5 | TRBV12-3/TRBV12-4 | . | CASSFQAGQPQHF | TGTGCCAGCAGTTTTCAGGCCGGTCAGCCCCAGCATTTT